This T cell receptor (beta chain) was sequenced during a study of vaccination and CD4 T cells after COVID-19. Treatment specified: roughly 11-day PBMC culture with coronavirus spike peptide pools or control peptides (ViraFEST assay). The CDR3 totals 14 residues. Germline CDR1 is LNHDA and CDR2 is SQIVND (reference sequence). J was trimmed by 5 bases and V by 3 bases; bases with no gene match: 7. This clonotype was detected only a few times. Its target is unknown. Study-wide results and limits: Reactive clone data from convalescent patients indicated a median of approximately 90% appearing only post-vaccination.

Cultured CD4+ T cell DNA was sequenced using the Oncomine TCR Beta short-read assay. TCRdb re-analysed the PCR reads in MiXCR, keeping a single row per CDR3 protein. The table records about 14,000 distinct CDR3 sequences, 33% of them present only once. The chain has TRBV19 and TRBJ2-7; 7 bases are shared with TRBD1. The receptor was isolated from a human donor who had recovered from COVID-19. The source material was CD4+ T cells from blood, cultured in vitro, sampled after SARS-CoV-2 vaccination. CDR3 nucleotide sequence: TGTGCCAGTAGTATTAAGGGGGCGTACGACGAGCAGTACTTC. Its protein is CASSIKGAYDEQYF.